The source of this T cell receptor beta chain is a study of human T cells and chemical hapten exposure. Whole-study results and caveats: PT1 expanded TCR numbers tracked positively with patch test score.

This CDR3 has 14 amino acids. Trimming removed 0 bases from V and 3 bases from J, with 6 bases in between. In germline, CDR1 is MDHEN, CDR2 SYDVKM. This clonotype was seen a few times. What it binds is unknown. From the RACE reads, TCRdb called clonotypes with MiXCR, one entry per CDR3 protein. The data show 180,000 or so distinct CDR3 sequences, roughly 30% seen once. Documented time point: pre-sensitization, week 0. Treatment indicated: therapeutic diphenylcyclopropenone sensitization with weekly scalp DPC. The sequencing used whole blood, collected in connection with sensitization to the hapten diphenylcyclopropenone (DPC). The TCR comes from a woman aged 30 to 39 with alopecia areata. Some clones in this sample may be carry-over from other donors' samples. The chain recombines TRBV28 with TRBJ2-1; no reliable D call. CDR3 DNA: TGTGCCAGCAGTTTATGGGCCAGCTACAATGAGCAGTTCTTC. This gives the protein CASSLWASYNEQFF.